Below are 12 T cell receptor beta chains sequenced from a single sample in a study of cytomegalovirus exposure and HLA in healthy donors. PCR amplification relied on 60 Vbeta primers (plus 13 Jbeta primers). Generated by immunoSEQ multiplex PCR, the TCRdb table keeps only in-frame clones and is missing some. Of roughly 120,000 clones listed, about 60% are singletons. The sequenced material came from PBMCs. All receptors derive from a man between 35 and 55 years old in good health and CMV-seropositive.

The rearrangement links TRBV15 to TRBJ2-3; D possibly corresponds to TRBD2 (7 bases). This CDR3 spans 13 amino acids. Germline assignment: CDR1 LNHNV and CDR2 YYDKDF (reference sequence). Deletions cut 6 bases from V and 5 bases from J, with 12 bases between. CDR3 protein: CATRREGGDTQYF. The CDR3, as DNA: TGTGCCACCAGGAGGGAGGGGGGAGATACGCAGTATTTT.

The chain joins TRBV6-1 to TRBJ1-5; 8 bases align to TRBD1. The CDR3 length is 15 residues. V shed 3 bases and J 6 bases; nucleotides not matched to a gene: 7. Germline CDR1 MNHNS, CDR2 SASEGT. The CDR3 protein is CASSEDRDYRQPQHF. The CDR3 bases are TGTGCCAGCAGTGAGGACAGGGACTACCGTCAGCCCCAGCATTTT.

Only a few counts were recorded for this clone. The rearrangement joins TRBV10-2 to TRBJ1-3; D remains ambiguous. The CDR3 has 13 amino acids. V gave up 7 bases and J gave up 4 bases, with 11 bases separating them. From germline, CDR1 is WSHSY and CDR2 SAAADI. The CDR3 sequence: CASIPREGNTIYF. CDR3 sequence (DNA): TGCGCCAGCATCCCCCGGGAGGGAAACACCATATATTTT.

This clone was detected only a few times. V is TRBV30 and J is TRBJ2-7; 10 positions match TRBD2. V gave up 3 bases and J gave up 4 bases; unmatched junction bases: 6. The CDR3 length is 14 residues. The germline CDR1 and CDR2 sequences are GTSNPN and SVGIG (reference sequence). CDR3 sequence: CAWRASGSKYEQYF. CDR3 DNA sequence: TGTGCCTGGAGGGCTAGCGGGAGTAAGTACGAGCAGTACTTC.

CDR3 in amino acids: CASSLLGTYTYEQYF. The CDR3 DNA follows: TGTGCCAGCAGCTTGCTTGGGACATATACCTACGAGCAGTACTTC. V is TRBV5-6 and J is TRBJ2-7; D perhaps matches TRBD1 (6 bases). Looked up from germline, CDR1 is SGHDT and CDR2 is YYEEEE. Trimming took off 1 base at V and 2 bases at J, with 13 bases between the two ends. This CDR3 contains 15 residues.

The chain is built from TRBV7-9 and TRBJ1-1; D is undetermined. Germline assignment: CDR1 SEHNR and CDR2 FQNEAQ (reference sequence). The CDR3 length is 14 residues. V lost 2 bases and J lost 1, with 8 bases in between. This chain's CDR3 is CASSLWSGNTEAFF. The CDR3 DNA reads TGTGCCAGCAGCTTATGGTCAGGGAACACTGAAGCTTTCTTT.

CDR3 loop: CASSLKNRELSYEQYF. CDR3 bases: TGTGCCAGCAGCTTGAAAAACCGGGAGTTATCCTACGAGCAGTACTTC. The J gene is TRBJ2-7, the V gene TRBV7-4; perhaps TRBD2 as D (6 bases). Deletions cut 3 bases from V and 1 base from J, with 16 bases between. This CDR3 comprises 16 residues. Germline CDR1 SGHVT, CDR2 SQSDAQ.

In its sample, this clone was seen a few times. The chain has TRBV4-1 and TRBJ1-6, with D possibly being TRBD1 (6 bases). Germline-derived CDR1 and CDR2 are MGHRA and YSYEKL. This CDR3 is built from 16 residues. Deletions cut 7 bases from V and 0 bases from J, with 13 bases between. CDR3 sequence reads: CASKTGFGSYNSPLHF. For the CDR3, the DNA is TGCGCCAGCAAAACAGGGTTTGGCTCCTATAATTCACCCCTCCACTTT.

This clone was observed a few times. The chain combines TRBV2 with TRBJ1-1; unclear D gene. The ends were cut back, 4 bases at V and 0 bases at J, with 6 bases in the middle. The CDR3 has 13 amino acids. The germline V gene has CDR1 SNHLY and CDR2 FYNNEI. This CDR3 reads CASSGEVNTEAFF. The CDR3 region has the DNA TGTGCCAGCAGTGGGGAGGTGAACACTGAAGCTTTCTTT.

This clone was detected once. The rearrangement uses TRBV27 and TRBJ1-4; 11 bases agree with TRBD1. Germline CDR1 MNHEY, CDR2 SMNVEV (reference sequence). The CDR3 loop spans 17 amino acids. After removal of 2 bases from V and 3 bases from J, the junction contained 5 bases not matched to a gene. CDR3: CASSLSGQGAANEKLFF. CDR3 nucleotides: TGTGCCAGCAGTTTAAGCGGACAGGGGGCGGCTAATGAAAAACTGTTTTTT.

J is TRBJ2-1 and V is TRBV5-8; 9 bases map to TRBD2. Trimming removed 4 bases from V and 7 bases from J; junction bases left unmatched: 12. The germline V gene encodes CDR1 SGHTS and CDR2 YDEGEE. This CDR3 comprises 16 residues. In DNA form, the CDR3 reads TGTGCCAGCAGCCCCTATGGTAGCGGGAGCTCGAATGAGCAGTTCTTC. It is translated as CASSPYGSGSSNEQFF. Complete variable domain (other parts from reference TRBV5-8 and TRBJ2-1): EAGVTQSPTHLIKTRGQQATLRCSPISGHTSVYWYQQALGLGLQFLLWYDEGEERNRGNFPPRFSGRQFPNYSSELNVNALELEDSALYLCASSPYGSGSSNEQFFGPGTRLTVL.

V gene TRBV7-9 combines with J gene TRBJ2-3; D perhaps matches TRBD2 (6 bases). Germline CDR1 and CDR2: SEHNR and FQNEAQ (reference sequence). The ends were cut back, 2 bases at V and 1 base at J, with 19 bases in the middle. The CDR3 runs 18 residues. The CDR3 here is CASSLPRASEPRTDTQYF. CDR3 coding DNA: TGTGCCAGCAGCTTACCACGAGCTAGCGAACCACGCACAGATACGCAGTATTTT.